This T cell receptor (beta chain) stems from a study of patients and donors after allogeneic stem cell transplantation. The CDR3 spans 16 residues. CDR1 and CDR2 (germline): SGDLS, YYNGEE. V shed 4 bases and J shed 3 bases, with 19 bases lying between them. There are a few counts of this clonotype. TCRdb reprocessed the RT-PCR reads via MiXCR and lists one record per CDR3 protein. This table holds around 150,000 distinct CDR3 sequences, approximately 37% found once. The chain employs TRBV9 and TRBJ1-1; tentative D call: TRBD1 (5 bases). The specimen was blood, either unsorted or a sorted T cell fraction (not recorded which). The receptor was isolated from a human donor who was either an allogeneic HSCT recipient or a stem cell or donor lymphocyte infusion donor (not recorded which). It is not recorded whose cells these are; they may come from a transplant donor. The CDR3 DNA is TGTGCCAGCAGCTCTGGACTCGGGGGAAGTGACACTGAAGCTTTCTTT. Its translation: CASSSGLGGSDTEAFF.